This paragraph reports one T cell receptor beta chain. CDR3 length: 15 amino acids. Trimming took 1 base from V and 1 from J, leaving 10 bases between them. Germline CDR1 SGHAT, CDR2 FQNNGV. Sequenced by immunoSEQ multiplex PCR; TCRdb stores in-frame clones only, minus some. The sample includes about 51,000 clones, around 94% seen only once; the top ten take around 0.61%. The sample comes from a study of T cell changes during pregnancy in multiple sclerosis. This chain links TRBV11-2 with TRBJ2-5, with a possible D match to TRBD2 (6 bases). This receptor was obtained from a female donor with multiple sclerosis, enrolled in a pregnancy study. Source: CD4+ T cells from peripheral blood mononuclear cells, taken in the third trimester of pregnancy. For the CDR3, the DNA is TGTGCCAGCAGCTTAGGGCAGCGGGCCCAAGAGACCCAGTACTTC. Its translation: CASSLGQRAQETQYF.